Each of the 8 T cell receptor beta chains below was sequenced from the same sample in a study of shared clonotypes between healthy human individuals. TCRdb keeps only in-frame clones here, not all; method: immunoSEQ multiplex PCR. The profile shows roughly 2 million clones, 85% to 95% of them singletons. The sequencing input was naive CD4+ T cells sorted from blood. As to subset: CD45RA+ positively selected. The receptors derive from a man between 18 and 29 years old in good health.

As regards this clone: Additional DNA sequences in this sample encode the identical CDR3. The chain combines TRBV28 with TRBJ2-7; 7 bases are shared with TRBD1. The CDR3 spans 13 residues. Trimming took 7 bases from V and 0 from J; bases not matched to a gene: 3. CDR1 is MDHEN and CDR2 is SYDVKM in the germline V gene. The CDR3, as DNA: TGTGCCAGCACGGCAGGGGGCTCCTACGAGCAGTACTTC. The encoded protein is CASTAGGSYEQYF.

This sequence joins TRBV27 and TRBJ1-1; D might be TRBD1 (5 bases). The V gene's germline CDR1 is MNHEY and CDR2 SMNVEV (reference sequence). This CDR3 has 11 residues. V lost 6 bases, J lost 7 bases, and 9 bases lay in between. DNA for the CDR3: TGTGCCAGCAGCGGGGGTCTTGAAGCTTTCTTT. This encodes CASSGGLEAFF.

The chain carries TRBV19 and TRBJ1-5; D is unclear. The germline V and J ends were trimmed by 6 bases and 1 base, with 10 bases remaining between them. The CDR3 spans 14 residues. Germline V gives CDR1 LNHDA, CDR2 SQIVND (reference sequence). CDR3 in amino acids: CASSHHGSNQPQHF. As DNA, the CDR3 is TGTGCCAGTAGCCACCACGGCAGCAATCAGCCCCAGCATTTT.

The V and J genes are TRBV13 and TRBJ1-1; TRBD1 agrees at 10 bases. CDR1 and CDR2 (germline): PRHDT, FYEKMQ (reference sequence). The V segment lost 5 bases and the J segment 5 bases; nucleotides outside the gene matches: 5. The length of the CDR3 is 14 residues. The CDR3 here is CASSDRGLGTEAFF. The CDR3 DNA is TGTGCCAGCAGCGACAGGGGGCTGGGGACTGAAGCTTTCTTT.

V usage is TRBV14 and J usage is TRBJ1-6; D is undetermined. The CDR3 contains 15 residues. The V gene lost 0 bases and the J gene lost 9 bases, with 12 bases spanning the gap. Germline V gene lookup returns CDR1 SGHDN and CDR2 FVKESK. Written as DNA, the CDR3 is TGTGCCAGCAGCCAAGATCTGGTCAGTACTTCACCCCTCCACTTT. It yields the protein CASSQDLVSTSPLHF.

The chain recombines TRBV23-1 with TRBJ2-5; unclear D gene. TRBV23-1 is an ORF for which the function is uncertain. The V gene lost 0 bases and the J gene lost 4 bases, with 12 bases spanning the gap. The CDR3 consists of 15 residues. CDR3 sequence: CASSQSPGPGETQYF. CDR3 coding DNA: TGCGCCAGCAGTCAATCTCCAGGACCAGGAGAGACCCAGTACTTC.

The chain is built from TRBV2 and TRBJ2-2; a possible D gene is TRBD1 (5 bases). Per the germline V gene, CDR1 is SNHLY and CDR2 is FYNNEI. Trimming left V 8 bases short and J 6 bases short, with 16 bases between. CDR3 length: 14 amino acids. For the CDR3, the DNA is TGTGCCAGCTCCAGGGATTCTTTGTCCGGGGAGCTGTTTTTT. It codes for CASSRDSLSGELFF.

This clone showed up just once. The genes are TRBV6-1 and TRBJ1-5; a possible D gene is TRBD1 (6 bases). CDR1 is MNHNS and CDR2 is SASEGT in the germline V gene. This CDR3 comprises 15 residues. V was shortened by 7 bases and J by 6 bases, with 19 bases between the two germline ends. This CDR3 reads CASTPGHPLGQPQHF. CDR3 sequence (DNA): TGTGCCAGCACCCCGGGACACCCACTGGGTCAGCCCCAGCATTTT.